These 11 T cell receptor beta chains were all obtained from the same sample, sequenced in a study of shared clonotypes between healthy human individuals. Naive CD8 cells, CD45RO-negative and positively selected for CCR7, excluded terminally differentiated effector memory CD45RA+ cells. Sequenced by immunoSEQ multiplex PCR; TCRdb stores in-frame clones only, minus some. The data hold about 2 million clones, with about 95% observed a single time. The sequencing sample was made of naive CD8+ T cells sorted from blood. These receptors all come from a man between 18 and 35 years old in good health.

V and J are TRBV9 and TRBJ2-3; D gene uncertain. The CDR3 runs 13 residues. Germline CDR1 is SGDLS and CDR2 is YYNGEE. V was shortened by 3 bases and J by 2 bases, with 7 bases between the two germline ends. The CDR3 bases are TGTGCCAGCAGCGCCGCCTCCACAGATACGCAGTATTTT. Its protein is CASSAASTDTQYF.

This rearrangement joins TRBV2 to TRBJ2-3, with 8 bases lining up with TRBD2. The germline V gene encodes CDR1 SNHLY and CDR2 FYNNEI. The CDR3 length is 18 residues. J gave up 2 bases and V 4 bases, and 14 bases lay outside the gene matches. The CDR3, as DNA: TGTGCCAGCAGTGGGAAGGCTAGCGGGTACGCCCCCACAGATACGCAGTATTTT. Protein product: CASSGKASGYAPTDTQYF.

Concerning this clone: Compared with germline, one end of the junction differs, possibly owing to a read error. Other DNA sequences within the sample encode an identical CDR3. The J gene is TRBJ1-3, the V gene TRBV4-1; 7 bases fit TRBD1. Per germline, CDR1 MGHRA and CDR2 YSYEKL. The CDR3 is 17 residues long. The DNA of the CDR3 is TGCGCCAGCAGCCAAGGGCGGGGCAGGGGGTCTGGAAACACCATATACTTT. Residues: CASSQGRGRGSGNTIYF.

Worth noting for this clone: Other DNA sequences in this specimen translate into the identical CDR3. The chain carries TRBV29-1 and TRBJ1-2; possible D gene TRBD1, 6 bases. V gave up 1 base and J gave up 3 bases, with 6 bases separating them. This CDR3 has 12 residues. From germline, CDR1 is SQVTM and CDR2 ANQGSEA. CDR3 in amino acids: CSVEGTDYGYTF. In DNA, the CDR3 is TGCAGCGTTGAAGGGACAGACTATGGCTACACCTTC. Drawing the rest from reference TRBV29-1 and TRBJ1-2, the complete variable domain is SAVISQKPSRDICQRGTSLTIQCQVDSQVTMMFWYRQQPGQSLTLIATANQGSEATYESGFVIDKFPISRPNLTFSTLTVSNMSPEDSSIYLCSVEGTDYGYTFGSGTRLTVV.

The rearrangement uses TRBV6-6 and TRBJ2-7, with 9 bases identical to TRBD1. The V and J ends lost 6 bases and 5 bases, in that order; junction bases with no gene match: 5. This CDR3 has 13 amino acids. Germline values: CDR1 MNHNY, CDR2 SVGAGI (reference sequence). The DNA for the CDR3 is TGTGCCAGCAGCGGACAGGGGAGCGACGAGCAGTACTTC. Translated, it gives CASSGQGSDEQYF.

As concerns this clone: It may be a read error: a sequence one base away is much more abundant. Other nucleotide sequences from this sample produce the same CDR3. The V and J genes are TRBV6-6 and TRBJ2-7; D is unresolved. V gave up 4 bases and J gave up 0 bases, with 1 base separating them. This CDR3 contains 11 residues. CDR1 MNHNY and CDR2 SVGAGI come from the germline V gene (reference sequence). This CDR3 is CASSFSYEQYF. CDR3 coding DNA: TGTGCCAGCAGTTTCTCCTACGAGCAGTACTTC.

The chain uses TRBV5-1 and TRBJ2-1, with D perhaps being TRBD1 or TRBD2 (5 bases each). V gave up 0 bases and J gave up 10 bases, with 8 bases separating them. Germline V gives CDR1 SGHRS, CDR2 YFSETQ. The CDR3 covers 12 residues. The CDR3 spells CASSLGGAEQFF. CDR3 sequence (DNA): TGCGCCAGCAGCTTGGGAGGGGCCGAGCAGTTCTTC.

The chain recombines TRBV6-6 with TRBJ2-7; 8 nucleotides agree with TRBD1. Germline lookup yields CDR1 MNHNY and CDR2 SVGAGI (reference sequence). V gave up 5 bases and J gave up 3 bases; unmatched junction bases: 3. This CDR3 is 13 amino acids long. In DNA form, the CDR3 reads TGTGCCAGCAGTCCCGGGACAGGCTACGAGCAGTACTTC. Protein: CASSPGTGYEQYF.

The chain recombines TRBV7-3 with TRBJ2-1; 9 bases are shared with TRBD2. V dropped 5 bases and J dropped 10; count of bases not matched to a gene: 12. The CDR3 contains 15 residues. The germline CDR1 and CDR2 sequences are SGHTA and FQGTGA. CDR3 sequence: CASSPSGTVLVEQFF. The CDR3 coding sequence is TGTGCCAGCAGCCCTAGCGGGACAGTATTAGTGGAGCAGTTCTTC.

The rearrangement links TRBV9 to TRBJ2-3, with 8 bases aligning to TRBD2. The germline V gene encodes CDR1 SGDLS and CDR2 YYNGEE. This CDR3 comprises 17 residues. V was clipped by 3 bases and J by 3 bases; unmatched bases: 12. This CDR3 is CASSDPVRGGGTDTQYF. CDR3 nucleotide sequence: TGTGCCAGCAGCGACCCCGTCCGGGGCGGGGGGACAGATACGCAGTATTTT.

This chain connects TRBV27 to TRBJ2-7; possible D gene TRBD1, 6 bases. Trimming took 4 bases from V and 4 from J, leaving 11 bases between them. The germline V gene encodes CDR1 MNHEY and CDR2 SMNVEV (reference sequence). This CDR3 is 13 amino acids long. The CDR3 is CASSSSQGYEQYF. CDR3 bases: TGTGCCAGCAGTTCCTCCCAGGGGTACGAGCAGTACTTC.